One and the same sample provided the 5 T cell receptor beta chains below, sequenced in a study of OX40 agonist ivuxolimab in advanced cancers. TCRdb's table, derived via immunoSEQ multiplex PCR, lists solely in-frame clones and lacks some. This table has about 25,000 clones, approximately 81% appearing once. The sequences come from CD4+ or CD8+ T cells sorted from blood, collected in a trial of the OX40 agonist ivuxolimab. The receptors originated from an adult with an advanced solid tumor such as melanoma, head and neck, liver or kidney cancer.

This chain connects TRBV4-2 to TRBJ2-3; 8 positions agree with TRBD2. J lost 6 bases, V lost 8 bases, and 16 bases had no gene match. CDR1 is LGHNA, CDR2 YNFKEQ, per germline. The CDR3 runs 16 residues. The CDR3: CASRPQQREFADTQYF. DNA for the CDR3: TGTGCCAGCCGCCCCCAGCAGCGGGAGTTTGCGGATACGCAGTATTTT.

This clone is judged medium-sized (0.01 to 0.1%). CDR3 protein: CASYPDTGELFF. The DNA of the CDR3 is TGTGCCAGTTATCCCGATACCGGGGAGCTGTTTTTT. The J gene is TRBJ2-2, the V gene TRBV28, with D unclear. This CDR3 is built from 12 residues. Looked up from germline, CDR1 is MDHEN and CDR2 is SYDVKM. Trimming removed 9 bases from V and 5 bases from J, with 10 bases in between. The full variable domain, completed using reference TRBV28 and TRBJ2-2, is DVKVTQSSRYLVKRTGEKVFLECVQDMDHENMFWYRQDPGLGLRLIYFSYDVKMKEKGDIPEGYSVSREKKERFSLILESASTNQTSMYLCASYPDTGELFFGEGSRLTVL.

This chain connects TRBV2 to TRBJ2-6; D might be TRBD1 (6 bases). The V gene's germline CDR1 is SNHLY and CDR2 FYNNEI. The V gene lost 5 bases and the J gene lost 0 bases, with 14 bases spanning the gap. The CDR3 length is 17 residues. CDR3 loop: CASSFNRETSGANVLTF. In nucleotides, the CDR3 is TGTGCCAGCAGTTTTAACAGGGAGACCTCTGGGGCCAACGTCCTGACTTTC.

The chain recombines TRBV7-3 with TRBJ2-1, with 9 bases that match TRBD2. The CDR3 sequence is 16 residues long. V lost 4 bases and J lost 4; bases outside the gene matches: 8. CDR1 and CDR2 (germline): SGHTA, FQGTGA. CDR3 amino acids: CASSWGLAGQYNEQFF. In DNA form, the CDR3 reads TGTGCCAGCAGCTGGGGACTAGCCGGTCAGTACAATGAGCAGTTCTTC.

V usage is TRBV6-4 and J usage is TRBJ2-3, with 10 bases identical to TRBD1. Germline values: CDR1 MRHNA, CDR2 SNTAGT. V lost 6 bases to trimming and J lost 4 bases; unmatched junction nucleotides: 4. The CDR3 contains 14 residues. CDR3 DNA sequence: TGTGCCAGCAGGGGGACAGGGGCGGCAGATACGCAGTATTTT. It encodes CASRGTGAADTQYF.